The clone carrying this T cell receptor (beta chain) occurred once. These data originate in a study of blood T cell repertoires in COVID-19. Looking at the study overall: COVID-19 samples collected from the United States, Italy and Spain covered acute and convalescent phases.

Original data processing: Reference gene primer amplification in the assay estimated nucleated cell counts. Assay: immunoSEQ multiplex PCR; the TCRdb copy retains only in-frame clones and omits some. V and J calls and clone size are those listed in that table; D and trimming were worked out from the DNA. In the table there are more than 65,000 clones, roughly 82% of which are singletons. Input material: peripheral blood. The clonotype originates from a woman older than 75 with active or convalescent COVID-19.

The CDR3 loop is CASSYSGGYTF. CDR3 in DNA: TGTGCCAGCAGTTACTCGGGTGGCTACACCTTC. The chain couples TRBV28 to TRBJ1-2; D gene uncertain. CDR3 length equals 11 residues. CDR1 and CDR2 (germline): MDHEN, SYDVKM. V was cut by 4 bases and J by 7 bases, with 7 bases left in between.